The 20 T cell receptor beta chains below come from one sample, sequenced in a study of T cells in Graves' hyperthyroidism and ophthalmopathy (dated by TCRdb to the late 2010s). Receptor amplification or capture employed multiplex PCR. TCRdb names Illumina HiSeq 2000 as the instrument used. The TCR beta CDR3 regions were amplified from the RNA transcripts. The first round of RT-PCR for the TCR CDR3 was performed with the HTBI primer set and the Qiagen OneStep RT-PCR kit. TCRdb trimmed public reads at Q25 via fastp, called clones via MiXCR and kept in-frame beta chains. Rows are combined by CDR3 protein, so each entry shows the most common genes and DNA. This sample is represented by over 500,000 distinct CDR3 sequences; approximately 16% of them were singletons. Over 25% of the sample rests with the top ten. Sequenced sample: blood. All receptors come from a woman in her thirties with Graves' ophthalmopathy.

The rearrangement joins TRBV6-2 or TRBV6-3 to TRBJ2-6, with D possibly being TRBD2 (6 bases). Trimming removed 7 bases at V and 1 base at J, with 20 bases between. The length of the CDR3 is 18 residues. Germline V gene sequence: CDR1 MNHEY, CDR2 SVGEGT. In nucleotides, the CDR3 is TGTGCCAGCAAACCCACGGGGTTAGGACTATCTGGGGCCAACGTCCTGACTTTC. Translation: CASKPTGLGLSGANVLTF.

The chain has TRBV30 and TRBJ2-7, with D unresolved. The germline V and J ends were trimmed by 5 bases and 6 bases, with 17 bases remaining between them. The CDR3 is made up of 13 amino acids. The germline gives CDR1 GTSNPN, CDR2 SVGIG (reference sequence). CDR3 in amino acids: CAWDLALGSEQYF. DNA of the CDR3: TGTGCCTGGGACCTCGCCCTGGGCTCCGAGCAGTACTTC.

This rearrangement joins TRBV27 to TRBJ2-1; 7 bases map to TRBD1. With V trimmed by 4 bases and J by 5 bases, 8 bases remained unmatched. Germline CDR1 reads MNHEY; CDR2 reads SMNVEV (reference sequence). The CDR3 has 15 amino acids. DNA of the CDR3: TGTGCCAGCAGTTCGCTGGAGGACAGGAACAATGAGCAGTTCTTC. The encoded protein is CASSSLEDRNNEQFF.

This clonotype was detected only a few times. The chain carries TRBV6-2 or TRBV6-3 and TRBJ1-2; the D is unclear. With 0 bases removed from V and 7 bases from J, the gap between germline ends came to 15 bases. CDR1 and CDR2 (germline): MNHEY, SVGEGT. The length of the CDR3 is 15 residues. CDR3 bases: TGTGCCAGCAGTTACTCGAGGGCGAGGGCGAGTGGCTACACCTTC. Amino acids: CASSYSRARASGYTF.

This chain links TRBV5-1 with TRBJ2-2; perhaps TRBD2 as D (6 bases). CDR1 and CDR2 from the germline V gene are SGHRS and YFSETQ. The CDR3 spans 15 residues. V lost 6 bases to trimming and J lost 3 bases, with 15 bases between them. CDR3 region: CASTFSGSHTGELFF. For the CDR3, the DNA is TGCGCCAGCACTTTTAGCGGTTCTCACACCGGGGAGCTGTTTTTT.

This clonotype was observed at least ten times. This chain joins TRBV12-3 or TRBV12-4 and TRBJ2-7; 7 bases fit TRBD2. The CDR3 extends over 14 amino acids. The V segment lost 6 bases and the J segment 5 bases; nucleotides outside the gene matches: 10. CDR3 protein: CASSHSGEFDEQYF. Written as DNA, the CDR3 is TGTGCCAGCAGCCACAGCGGGGAGTTCGACGAGCAGTACTTC.

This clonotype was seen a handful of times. The CDR3 sequence: CASSLSLSALYQETQYF. In DNA, the CDR3 is TGTGCCAGCAGTTTATCTTTGAGCGCTCTGTACCAAGAGACCCAGTACTTC. This rearrangement joins TRBV27 to TRBJ2-5; D remains unclear. Trimming cost V 0 bases and J 0 bases, with 14 bases left between them. This CDR3 region has 17 residues. CDR1 and CDR2 from the germline V gene are MNHEY and SMNVEV (reference sequence).

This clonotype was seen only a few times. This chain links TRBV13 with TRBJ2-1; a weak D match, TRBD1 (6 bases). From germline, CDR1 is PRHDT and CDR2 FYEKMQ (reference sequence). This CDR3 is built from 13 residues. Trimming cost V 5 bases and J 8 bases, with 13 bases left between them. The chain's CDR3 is CASSAQQGYEQFF. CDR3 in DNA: TGTGCCAGCAGCGCCCAACAGGGCTATGAGCAGTTCTTC.

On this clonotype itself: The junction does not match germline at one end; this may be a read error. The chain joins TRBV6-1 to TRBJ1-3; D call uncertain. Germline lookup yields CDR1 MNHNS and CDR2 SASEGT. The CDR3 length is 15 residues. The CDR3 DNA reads TGTGCCATCAGTGTTTCAGGCGTGGGAGGAAACACCATATATTTT. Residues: CAISVSGVGGNTIYF.

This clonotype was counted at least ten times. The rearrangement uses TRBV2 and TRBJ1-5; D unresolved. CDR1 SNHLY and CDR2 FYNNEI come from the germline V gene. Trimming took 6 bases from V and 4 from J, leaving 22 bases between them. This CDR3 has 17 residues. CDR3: CASSVWVLRYPNQPQHF. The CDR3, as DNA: TGTGCCAGCAGCGTTTGGGTCCTTCGGTATCCTAATCAGCCCCAGCATTTT.

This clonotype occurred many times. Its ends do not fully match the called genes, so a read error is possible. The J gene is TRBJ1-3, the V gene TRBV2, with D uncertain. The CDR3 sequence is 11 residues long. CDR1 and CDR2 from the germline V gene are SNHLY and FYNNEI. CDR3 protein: CASSEDLWGDF. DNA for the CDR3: TGTGCCAGCAGCGAGGATCTGTGGGGAGATTTT. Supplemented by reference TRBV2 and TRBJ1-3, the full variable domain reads EPEVTQTPSHQVTQMGQEVILRCVPISNHLYFYWYRQILGQKVEFLVSFYNNEISEKSEIFDDQFSVERPDGSNFTLKIRSTKLEDSAMYFCASSEDLWGDFGEGSWLTVV.

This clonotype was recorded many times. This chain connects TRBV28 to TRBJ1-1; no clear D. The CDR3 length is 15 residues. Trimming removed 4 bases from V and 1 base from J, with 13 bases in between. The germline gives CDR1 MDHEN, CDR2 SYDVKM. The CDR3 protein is CASSSYWASNTEAFF. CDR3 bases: TGTGCCAGCAGTTCCTACTGGGCATCGAACACTGAAGCTTTCTTT.

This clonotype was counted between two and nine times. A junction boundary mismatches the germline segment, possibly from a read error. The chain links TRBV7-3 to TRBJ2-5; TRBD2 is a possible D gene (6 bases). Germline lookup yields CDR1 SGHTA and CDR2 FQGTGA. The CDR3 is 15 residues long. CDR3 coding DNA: TGTGCCAGCAGCTTAGCTTGGAGGGAGCAAGGGACCCAGTACTTC. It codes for CASSLAWREQGTQYF.

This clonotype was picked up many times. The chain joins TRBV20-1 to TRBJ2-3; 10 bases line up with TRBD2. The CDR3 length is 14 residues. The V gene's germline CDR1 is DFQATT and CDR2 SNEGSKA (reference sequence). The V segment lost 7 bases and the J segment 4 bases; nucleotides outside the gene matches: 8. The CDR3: CSGRPSGRPDTQYF. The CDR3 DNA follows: TGCAGTGGAAGGCCTAGCGGGAGACCAGATACGCAGTATTTT.

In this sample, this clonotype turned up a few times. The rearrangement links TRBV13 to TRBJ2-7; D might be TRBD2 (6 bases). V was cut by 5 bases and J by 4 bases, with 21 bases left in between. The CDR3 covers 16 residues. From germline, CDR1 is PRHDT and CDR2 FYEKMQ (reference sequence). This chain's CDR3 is CASSLEGEGNGYEQYF. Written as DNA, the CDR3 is TGTGCCAGCAGCCTGGAGGGAGAGGGGAATGGTTACGAGCAGTACTTC.

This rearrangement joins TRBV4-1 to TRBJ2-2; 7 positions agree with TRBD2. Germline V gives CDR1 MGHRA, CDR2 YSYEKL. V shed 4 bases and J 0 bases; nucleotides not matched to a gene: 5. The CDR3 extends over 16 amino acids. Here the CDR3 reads CASSLREAPNTGELFF. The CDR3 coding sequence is TGCGCCAGCAGCCTCCGGGAGGCCCCGAACACCGGGGAGCTGTTTTTT.

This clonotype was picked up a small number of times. CDR3 protein: CSARGLTGYQPQHF. CDR3 sequence (DNA): TGCAGTGCTAGAGGGCTAACAGGTTATCAGCCCCAGCATTTT. This chain uses TRBV20-1 with TRBJ1-5, with D possibly being TRBD1 (5 bases). The V end lost 1 base, the J end lost 5 bases, and 12 bases lay between the germline ends. Germline loops: CDR1 DFQATT, CDR2 SNEGSKA (reference sequence). The CDR3 runs 14 residues.

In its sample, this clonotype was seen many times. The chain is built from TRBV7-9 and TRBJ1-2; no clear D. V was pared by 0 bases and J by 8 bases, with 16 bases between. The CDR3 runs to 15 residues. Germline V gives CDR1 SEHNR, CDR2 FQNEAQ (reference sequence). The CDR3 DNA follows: TGTGCCAGCAGCTTAGCGCGCCCGGGGAGAGAGGGCTACACCTTC. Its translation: CASSLARPGREGYTF.

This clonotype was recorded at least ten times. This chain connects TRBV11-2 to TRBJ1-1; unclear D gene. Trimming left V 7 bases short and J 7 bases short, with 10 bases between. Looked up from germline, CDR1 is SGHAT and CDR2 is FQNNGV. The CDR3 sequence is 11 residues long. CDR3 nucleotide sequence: TGTGCCAGCAAGCAGACCTTTGAAGCTTTCTTT. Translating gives CASKQTFEAFF.

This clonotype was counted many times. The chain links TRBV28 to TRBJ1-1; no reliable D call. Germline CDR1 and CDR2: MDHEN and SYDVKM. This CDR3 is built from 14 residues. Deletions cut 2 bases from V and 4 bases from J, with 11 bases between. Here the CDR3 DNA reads TGTGCCAGCAGTTTAAGCGGGCGAGGCACTGAAGCTTTCTTT. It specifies CASSLSGRGTEAFF. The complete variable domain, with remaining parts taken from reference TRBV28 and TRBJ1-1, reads DVKVTQSSRYLVKRTGEKVFLECVQDMDHENMFWYRQDPGLGLRLIYFSYDVKMKEKGDIPEGYSVSREKKERFSLILESASTNQTSMYLCASSLSGRGTEAFFGQGTRLTVV.